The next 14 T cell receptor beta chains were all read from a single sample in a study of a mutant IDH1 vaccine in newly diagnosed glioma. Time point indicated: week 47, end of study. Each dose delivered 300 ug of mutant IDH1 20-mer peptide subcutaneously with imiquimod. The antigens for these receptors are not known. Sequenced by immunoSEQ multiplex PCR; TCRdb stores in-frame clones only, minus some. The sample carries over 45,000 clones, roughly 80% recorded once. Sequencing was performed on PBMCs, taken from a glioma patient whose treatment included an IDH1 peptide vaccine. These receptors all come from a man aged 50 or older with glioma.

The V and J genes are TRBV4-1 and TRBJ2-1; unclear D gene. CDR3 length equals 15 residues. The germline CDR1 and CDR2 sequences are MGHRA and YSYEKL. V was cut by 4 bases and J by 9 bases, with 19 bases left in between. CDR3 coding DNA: TGCGCCAGCAGCCTAACTGGGGAAGGGTCAGGTGAGCAGTTCTTC. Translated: CASSLTGEGSGEQFF.

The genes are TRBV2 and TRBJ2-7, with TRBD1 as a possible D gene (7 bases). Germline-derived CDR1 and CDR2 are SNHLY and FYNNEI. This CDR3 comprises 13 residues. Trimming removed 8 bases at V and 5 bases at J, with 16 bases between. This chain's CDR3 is CASGVRGVDEQYF. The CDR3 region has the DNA TGTGCCAGCGGCGTCAGGGGGGTCGACGAGCAGTACTTC.

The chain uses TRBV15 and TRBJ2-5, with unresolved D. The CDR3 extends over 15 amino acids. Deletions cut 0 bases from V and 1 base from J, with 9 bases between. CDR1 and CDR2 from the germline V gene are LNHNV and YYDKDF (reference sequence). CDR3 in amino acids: CATSRDPQAQETQYF. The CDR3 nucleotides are TGTGCCACCAGCAGAGATCCCCAGGCCCAAGAGACCCAGTACTTC.

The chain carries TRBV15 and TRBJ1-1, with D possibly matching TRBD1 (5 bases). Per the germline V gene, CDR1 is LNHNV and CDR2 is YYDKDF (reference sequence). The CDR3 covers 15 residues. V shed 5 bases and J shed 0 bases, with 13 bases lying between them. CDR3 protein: CATSGPQGLNTEAFF. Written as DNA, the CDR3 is TGTGCCACCAGCGGTCCTCAGGGCTTGAACACTGAAGCTTTCTTT.

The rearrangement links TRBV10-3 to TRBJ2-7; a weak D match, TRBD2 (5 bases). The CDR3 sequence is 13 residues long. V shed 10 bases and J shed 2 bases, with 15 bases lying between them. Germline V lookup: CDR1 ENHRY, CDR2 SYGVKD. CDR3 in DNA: TGTGCCACCGCGGCGGACGGGGCCTACGAGCAGTACTTC. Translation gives CATAADGAYEQYF.

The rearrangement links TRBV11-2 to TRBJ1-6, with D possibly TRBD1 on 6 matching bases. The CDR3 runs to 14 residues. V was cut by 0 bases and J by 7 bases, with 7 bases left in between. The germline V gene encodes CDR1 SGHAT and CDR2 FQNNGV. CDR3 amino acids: CASSLDQGNSPLHF. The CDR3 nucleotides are TGTGCCAGCAGCTTAGACCAGGGGAATTCACCCCTCCACTTT.

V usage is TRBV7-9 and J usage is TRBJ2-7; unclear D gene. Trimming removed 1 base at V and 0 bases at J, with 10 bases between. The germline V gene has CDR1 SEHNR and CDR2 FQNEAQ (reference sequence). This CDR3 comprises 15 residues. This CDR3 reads CASSLGSLSSYEQYF. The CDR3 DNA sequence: TGTGCCAGCAGCTTAGGGTCGCTCAGCTCCTACGAGCAGTACTTC.

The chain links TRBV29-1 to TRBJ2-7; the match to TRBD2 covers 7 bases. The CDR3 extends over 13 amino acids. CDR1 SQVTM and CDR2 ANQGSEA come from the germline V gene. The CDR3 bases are TGCAGTTTCCTGGGAGGGATTGGGTACGAGCAGTACTTC. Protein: CSFLGGIGYEQYF.

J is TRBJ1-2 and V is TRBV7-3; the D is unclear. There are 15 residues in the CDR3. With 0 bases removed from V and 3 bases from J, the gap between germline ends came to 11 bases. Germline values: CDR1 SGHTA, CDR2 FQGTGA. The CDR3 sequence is CASSLTGRRDYGYTF. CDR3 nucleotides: TGTGCCAGCAGCTTAACGGGCCGACGGGACTATGGCTACACCTTC.

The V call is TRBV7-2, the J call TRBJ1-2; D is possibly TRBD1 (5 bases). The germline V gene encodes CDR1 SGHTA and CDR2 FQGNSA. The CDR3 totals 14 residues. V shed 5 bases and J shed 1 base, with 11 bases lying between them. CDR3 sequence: CASSRLGDNYGYTF. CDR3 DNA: TGTGCCAGCAGCAGATTAGGGGATAACTATGGCTACACCTTC.

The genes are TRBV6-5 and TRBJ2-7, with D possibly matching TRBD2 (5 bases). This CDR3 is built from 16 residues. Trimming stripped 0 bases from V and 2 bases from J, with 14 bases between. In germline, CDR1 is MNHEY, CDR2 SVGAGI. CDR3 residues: CASSYSIGVPTYEQYF. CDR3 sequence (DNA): TGTGCCAGCAGTTACTCGATCGGGGTCCCAACCTACGAGCAGTACTTC.

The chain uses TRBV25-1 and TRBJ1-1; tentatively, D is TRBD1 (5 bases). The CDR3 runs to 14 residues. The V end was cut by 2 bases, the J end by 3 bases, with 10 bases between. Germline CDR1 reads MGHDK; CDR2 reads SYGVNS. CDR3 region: CASSEIGHDTEAFF. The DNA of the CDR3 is TGTGCCAGCAGTGAAATCGGACATGACACTGAAGCTTTCTTT.

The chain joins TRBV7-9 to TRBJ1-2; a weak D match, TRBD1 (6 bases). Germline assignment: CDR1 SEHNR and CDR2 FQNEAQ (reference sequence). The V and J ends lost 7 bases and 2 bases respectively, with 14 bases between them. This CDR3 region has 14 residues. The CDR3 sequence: CASTLEGGNYGYTF. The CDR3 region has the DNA TGTGCCAGCACCCTCGAGGGGGGAAACTATGGCTACACCTTC.

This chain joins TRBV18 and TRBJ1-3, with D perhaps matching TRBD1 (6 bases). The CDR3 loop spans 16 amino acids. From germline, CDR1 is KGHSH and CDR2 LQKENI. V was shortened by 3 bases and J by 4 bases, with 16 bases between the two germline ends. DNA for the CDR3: TGTGCCAGCTCACCCAATCTCCAGGGGACGGGAAACACCATATATTTT. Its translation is CASSPNLQGTGNTIYF.